The 27 T cell receptor beta chains listed next were all sequenced from one sample in a study of technical replicates of blood from a few donors. TCRdb's table, derived via immunoSEQ multiplex PCR, lists solely in-frame clones and lacks some. Among about 61,000 clones listed, almost 97% were seen once. The sample taken for sequencing was T cells isolated from PBMCs. The receptors were sampled from a human donor in good health.

The chain employs TRBV5-6 and TRBJ1-5; 7 bases map to TRBD1. Trimming removed 2 bases from V and 7 bases from J; junction bases left unmatched: 3. Germline values: CDR1 SGHDT, CDR2 YYEEEE. CDR3 size: 13 residues. DNA of the CDR3: TGTGCCAGCAGCTTAACAGGGGTCCAGCCCCAGCATTTT. It translates to CASSLTGVQPQHF.

The chain links TRBV6-6 to TRBJ1-5; a possible D gene is TRBD1 (5 bases). V lost 8 bases and J lost 7, with 12 bases in between. This CDR3 contains 12 residues. From germline, CDR1 is MNHNY and CDR2 SVGAGI (reference sequence). CDR3 coding DNA: TGTGCCAGCTCCAGGGATGAGCAGCCCCAGCATTTT. The encoded protein is CASSRDEQPQHF.

The genes are TRBV6-5 and TRBJ1-5, with a weak D call TRBD1 (6 bases). The germline V gene encodes CDR1 MNHEY and CDR2 SVGAGI. The CDR3 contains 13 residues. The V end lost 4 bases, the J end lost 4 bases, and 8 bases lay between the germline ends. Here the CDR3 DNA reads TGTGCCAGCAGTTTAACAGGGAATCAGCCCCAGCATTTT. It translates to CASSLTGNQPQHF.

V is TRBV12-5 and J is TRBJ2-7; TRBD1 matches 7 bases. With V trimmed by 6 bases and J by 2 bases, 4 bases remained unmatched. This CDR3 spans 13 amino acids. Germline V gene data show CDR1 as LGHNT and CDR2 as FRNRAP. In nucleotides, the CDR3 is TGTGCTAGTGGACAAGGGGGCCCCTACGAGCAGTACTTC. Protein product: CASGQGGPYEQYF.

V is TRBV7-9 and J is TRBJ2-7; D may be TRBD1 (5 bases). CDR3 size: 11 residues. V dropped 8 bases and J dropped 4 bases, with 9 bases sitting between them. Germline loops: CDR1 SEHNR, CDR2 FQNEAQ (reference sequence). The CDR3 region has the DNA TGTGCCAGCGGGGCTGATTACGAGCAGTACTTC. Its protein is CASGADYEQYF.

The CDR3 spells CASDPGQAIQETQYF. For the CDR3, the DNA is TGCGCCAGCGATCCGGGACAGGCAATACAAGAGACCCAGTACTTC. This chain uses TRBV5-1 with TRBJ2-5; 8 positions agree with TRBD1. This CDR3 is built from 15 residues. V lost 7 bases, J lost 2 bases, and 10 bases stayed unmatched. The germline gives CDR1 SGHRS, CDR2 YFSETQ.

The chain's CDR3 is CASSPGQTYEQYF. The CDR3 nucleotides read TGTGCCAGCAGCCCGGGACAAACCTACGAGCAGTACTTC. The rearrangement uses TRBV11-3 and TRBJ2-7; maybe TRBD1 (6 bases). The germline V gene encodes CDR1 SGHNT and CDR2 YENEEA. V was trimmed by 5 bases and J by 2 bases, leaving 10 bases between them. The length of the CDR3 is 13 residues.

This clone was observed a single time. The genes are TRBV2 and TRBJ1-5; D is uncertain. Germline V gene sequence: CDR1 SNHLY, CDR2 FYNNEI. CDR3 size: 12 residues. Between the trimmed V and J ends, which lost 1 base and 9 bases, there was a span of 7 bases. CDR3 DNA sequence: TGTGCCAGCAGTGAAGGGGAGGGGCCCCAGCATTTT. This translates into CASSEGEGPQHF.

This clone occurred once. The chain has TRBV27 and TRBJ2-2; 10 bases align to TRBD1. CDR3 length: 19 amino acids. CDR1 MNHEY and CDR2 SMNVEV come from the germline V gene (reference sequence). V dropped 3 bases and J dropped 3; count of bases not matched to a gene: 13. For the CDR3, the DNA is TGTGCCAGCAGTTTCACCGGGACAGGGGTCATTTTGGACACCGGGGAGCTGTTTTTT. Protein product: CASSFTGTGVILDTGELFF.

The rearrangement uses TRBV25-1 and TRBJ1-2, with 9 positions matching TRBD1. Germline assignment: CDR1 MGHDK and CDR2 SYGVNS. The ends lost 4 bases at V and 4 bases at J; junction bases unmatched: 4. CDR3 length: 14 residues. The DNA for the CDR3 is TGTGCCAGCAGTGCGGGACAGGGTAGCTATGGCTACACCTTC. Translated: CASSAGQGSYGYTF.

The J gene is TRBJ2-7, the V gene TRBV10-3; D possibly corresponds to TRBD1 (6 bases). CDR3 size: 15 residues. Trimming stripped 0 bases from V and 3 bases from J, with 12 bases between. The germline gives CDR1 ENHRY, CDR2 SYGVKD. The CDR3 sequence: CAISESRTEIYEQYF. CDR3 bases: TGTGCCATCAGTGAGTCTAGGACAGAGATCTACGAGCAGTACTTC.

V is TRBV5-1 and J is TRBJ1-1, with 8 positions matching TRBD1. This CDR3 contains 15 residues. V gave up 2 bases and J gave up 1 base; unmatched junction bases: 4. CDR1 and CDR2 from the germline V gene are SGHRS and YFSETQ. CDR3 residues: CASSFLTGANTEAFF. CDR3 nucleotides: TGCGCCAGCAGCTTTCTGACAGGGGCGAACACTGAAGCTTTCTTT.

This rearrangement joins TRBV7-8 to TRBJ2-7, with 9 bases identical to TRBD1. The CDR3 runs to 14 residues. The trim removed 7 bases at V and 0 bases at J, leaving 4 bases unmatched. The germline V gene has CDR1 SGHVS and CDR2 FQNEAQ. The CDR3 DNA reads as TGTGCCAGCACCTGGACAGGGGTCTCCTACGAGCAGTACTTC. Translated, it gives CASTWTGVSYEQYF.

This chain connects TRBV15 to TRBJ2-2, with 7 nucleotides matching TRBD1. Germline values: CDR1 LNHNV, CDR2 YYDKDF (reference sequence). CDR3 size: 15 residues. The V segment lost 5 bases and the J segment 7 bases; nucleotides outside the gene matches: 10. CDR3 residues: CATSGGQTPHGELFF. CDR3 in DNA: TGTGCCACCAGCGGGGGACAGACCCCCCACGGGGAGCTGTTTTTT.

The rearrangement links TRBV7-9 to TRBJ1-5; the D is unclear. Germline V gene sequence: CDR1 SEHNR, CDR2 FQNEAQ (reference sequence). V was clipped by 4 bases and J by 3 bases, with 16 bases between them. CDR3 length: 16 amino acids. CDR3 protein: CASSSLTGSDNQPQHF. The CDR3 DNA reads as TGTGCCAGCAGCTCCCTAACGGGTTCCGACAATCAGCCCCAGCATTTT. The full variable domain, with the rest looked up from reference TRBV7-9 and TRBJ1-5, is DTGVSQNPRHKITKRGQNVTFRCDPISEHNRLYWYRQTLGQGPEFLTYFQNEAQLEKSRLLSDRFSAERPKGSFSTLEIQRTEQGDSAMYLCASSSLTGSDNQPQHFGDGTRLSIL.

This clone was picked up one time. The V call is TRBV15, the J call TRBJ1-4; D is uncertain. Germline-derived CDR1 and CDR2 are LNHNV and YYDKDF (reference sequence). The CDR3 contains 15 residues. The germline V and J ends were trimmed by 2 bases and 0 bases, with 7 bases remaining between them. CDR3 in DNA: TGTGCCACCAGCAGACAGGTTGCAACTAATGAAAAACTGTTTTTT. Amino acids: CATSRQVATNEKLFF.

This rearrangement joins TRBV6-1 to TRBJ2-7; 8 nucleotides align to TRBD1. V was pared by 3 bases and J by 3 bases, with 4 bases of the junction left unmatched. The V gene's germline CDR1 is MNHNS and CDR2 SASEGT. CDR3 length equals 14 residues. CDR3 region: CASSESRGLYEQYF. The CDR3, as DNA: TGTGCCAGCAGTGAGAGCAGGGGGCTCTACGAGCAGTACTTC.

The chain links TRBV20-1 to TRBJ1-1; unclear D gene. CDR1 is DFQATT and CDR2 is SNEGSKA in the germline V gene (reference sequence). Deletions cut 1 base from V and 3 bases from J, with 3 bases between. The CDR3 covers 11 residues. CDR3 DNA: TGCAGTGCTAGAGCGTACACTGAAGCTTTCTTT. Translation: CSARAYTEAFF.

CDR3 bases: TGCGCCAGCAGCTTTCCCGGGGAAGGCTACACCTTC. It encodes CASSFPGEGYTF. The gene calls are TRBV5-1 and TRBJ1-2; no clear D gene. The ends were cut back, 2 bases at V and 8 bases at J, with 10 bases in the middle. Germline V gene lookup returns CDR1 SGHRS and CDR2 YFSETQ. This CDR3 region has 12 residues.

This chain uses TRBV7-2 with TRBJ1-2; D is undetermined. V lost 4 bases and J lost 8, with 11 bases in between. This CDR3 contains 12 residues. The germline V gene has CDR1 SGHTA and CDR2 FQGNSA. CDR3: CASSYAILGYTF. CDR3 DNA: TGTGCCAGCAGCTACGCGATCCTCGGCTACACCTTC.

This clone has just one count. This sequence joins TRBV13 and TRBJ2-2; 10 bases agree with TRBD2. CDR3 length: 20 amino acids. The J segment lost 7 bases and the V segment lost 5 bases, leaving 22 bases of the junction unmatched. Germline V gives CDR1 PRHDT, CDR2 FYEKMQ (reference sequence). CDR3 DNA sequence: TGTGCCAGCAGCCACCTCAGGGTAGGTCGGCTAGCGGGAGACTACGGGGAGCTGTTTTTT. Protein: CASSHLRVGRLAGDYGELFF.

The chain couples TRBV4-1 to TRBJ2-6; D gene uncertain. The CDR3 totals 18 residues. The germline V gene has CDR1 MGHRA and CDR2 YSYEKL. Trimming removed 6 bases at V and 0 bases at J, with 18 bases between. DNA for the CDR3: TGCGCCAGCAGTCCCACAGAAACTTTTAGCTCTGGGGCCAACGTCCTGACTTTC. It translates to CASSPTETFSSGANVLTF.

J is TRBJ2-5 and V is TRBV30; TRBD1 is a possible D gene (5 bases). CDR1 GTSNPN and CDR2 SVGIG come from the germline V gene (reference sequence). V was shortened by 0 bases and J by 7 bases, with 12 bases between the two germline ends. This CDR3 spans 13 amino acids. CDR3 in DNA: TGTGCCTGGAGTGTAAATGAAAGGGGGACCCAGTACTTC. Amino acid sequence: CAWSVNERGTQYF. Full variable domain (missing parts from reference TRBV30 and TRBJ2-5): SQTIHQWPATLVQPVGSPLSLECTVEGTSNPNLYWYRQAAGRGLQLLFYSVGIGQISSEVPQNLSASRPQDRQFILSSKKLLLSDSGFYLCAWSVNERGTQYFGPGTRLLVL.

The rearrangement links TRBV28 to TRBJ1-4, with TRBD1 matching over 8 bases. Germline V gives CDR1 MDHEN, CDR2 SYDVKM. V shed 7 bases, J shed 3 bases, and the junction held 1 base outside the gene matches. The CDR3 runs to 13 residues. This CDR3 reads CASKDRANEKLFF. CDR3 nucleotides: TGTGCCAGCAAGGACAGGGCTAATGAAAAACTGTTTTTT.

V and J are TRBV11-2 and TRBJ2-3; 12 bases agree with TRBD2. CDR1 and CDR2 (germline): SGHAT, FQNNGV. This CDR3 spans 16 amino acids. J gave up 4 bases and V 5 bases, and 7 bases lay outside the gene matches. CDR3 amino acids: CASSPLAGGPADTQYF. DNA for the CDR3: TGTGCCAGCAGCCCTCTAGCGGGGGGGCCGGCAGATACGCAGTATTTT.

This rearrangement joins TRBV19 to TRBJ2-7; no clear D gene. CDR1 LNHDA and CDR2 SQIVND come from the germline V gene (reference sequence). The CDR3 length is 14 residues. Trimming cost V 0 bases and J 4 bases, with 10 bases left between them. The DNA for the CDR3 is TGTGCCAGTAGTATAGAGGGCACCTCGTACGAGCAGTACTTC. Translation gives CASSIEGTSYEQYF.

In this sample, this clone turned up once. The chain recombines TRBV6-5 with TRBJ2-7; no firm D call. The germline V gene has CDR1 MNHEY and CDR2 SVGAGI. The CDR3 has 13 residues. V shed 5 bases and J shed 1 base, with 9 bases lying between them. The CDR3 spells CASSHPGSYEQYF. The CDR3 DNA is TGTGCCAGCAGTCACCCCGGGTCCTACGAGCAGTACTTC.